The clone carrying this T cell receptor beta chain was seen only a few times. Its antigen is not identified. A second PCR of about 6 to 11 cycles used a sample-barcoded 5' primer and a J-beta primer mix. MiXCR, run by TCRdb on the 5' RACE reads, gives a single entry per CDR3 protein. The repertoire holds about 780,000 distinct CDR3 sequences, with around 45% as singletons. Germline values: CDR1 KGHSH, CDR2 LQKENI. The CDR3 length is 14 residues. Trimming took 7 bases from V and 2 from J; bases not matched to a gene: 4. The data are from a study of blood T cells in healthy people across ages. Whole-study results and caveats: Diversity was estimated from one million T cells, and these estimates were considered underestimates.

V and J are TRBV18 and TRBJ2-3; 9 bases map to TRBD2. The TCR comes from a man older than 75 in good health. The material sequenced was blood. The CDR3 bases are TGTGCCAGCTTGACTAGCGGCGACACAGATACGCAGTATTTT. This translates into CASLTSGDTDTQYF.